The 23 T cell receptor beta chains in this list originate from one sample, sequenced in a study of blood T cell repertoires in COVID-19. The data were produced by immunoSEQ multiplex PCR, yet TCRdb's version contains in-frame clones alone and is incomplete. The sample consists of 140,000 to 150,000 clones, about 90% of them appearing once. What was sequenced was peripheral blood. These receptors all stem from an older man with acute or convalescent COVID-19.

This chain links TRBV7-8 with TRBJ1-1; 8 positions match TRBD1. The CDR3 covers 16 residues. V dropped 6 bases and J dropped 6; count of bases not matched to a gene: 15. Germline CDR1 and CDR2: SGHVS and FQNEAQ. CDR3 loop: CASSRASRGRRSEAFF. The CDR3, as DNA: TGTGCCAGCAGTAGAGCCTCCAGGGGGCGCAGATCTGAAGCTTTCTTT. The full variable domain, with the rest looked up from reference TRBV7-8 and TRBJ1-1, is GAGVSQSPRYKVAKRGQDVALRCDPISGHVSLFWYQQALGQGPEFLTYFQNEAQLDKSGLPSDRFFAERPEGSVSTLKIQRTQQEDSAVYLCASSRASRGRRSEAFFGQGTRLTVV.

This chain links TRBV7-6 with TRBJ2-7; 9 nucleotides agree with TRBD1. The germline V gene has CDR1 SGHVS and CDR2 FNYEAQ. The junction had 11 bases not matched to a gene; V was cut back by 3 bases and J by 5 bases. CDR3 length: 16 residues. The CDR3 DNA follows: TGTGCCAGCAGCTTTGAGTCGGACAGGGGATTGAACGAGCAGTACTTC. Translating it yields CASSFESDRGLNEQYF. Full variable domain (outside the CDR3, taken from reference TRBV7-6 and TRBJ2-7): GAGVSQSPRYKVTKRGQDVALRCDPISGHVSLYWYRQALGQGPEFLTYFNYEAQQDKSGLPNDRFSAERPEGSISTLTIQRTEQRDSAMYRCASSFESDRGLNEQYFGPGTRLTVT.

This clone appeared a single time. CDR3 in amino acids: CASSHGTSGKETQYF. CDR3 bases: TGCGCCAGCAGCCACGGGACTAGCGGGAAAGAGACCCAGTACTTC. The chain is built from TRBV4-1 and TRBJ2-5, with 13 bases that match TRBD2. J gave up 3 bases and V 3 bases, and 1 base lay outside the gene matches. Germline CDR1 and CDR2: MGHRA and YSYEKL. The CDR3 has 15 amino acids.

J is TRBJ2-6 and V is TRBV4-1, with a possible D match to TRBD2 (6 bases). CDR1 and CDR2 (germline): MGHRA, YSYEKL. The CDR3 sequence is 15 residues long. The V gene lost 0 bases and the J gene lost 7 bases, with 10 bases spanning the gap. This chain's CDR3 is CASSQERRVANVLTF. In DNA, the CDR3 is TGCGCCAGCAGCCAAGAACGGAGGGTTGCCAACGTCCTGACTTTC.

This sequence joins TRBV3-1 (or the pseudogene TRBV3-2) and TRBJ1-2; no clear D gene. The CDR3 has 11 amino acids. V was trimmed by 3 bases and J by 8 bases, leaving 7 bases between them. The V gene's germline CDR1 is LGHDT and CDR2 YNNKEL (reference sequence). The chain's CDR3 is CASSQEGGYTF. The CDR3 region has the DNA TGTGCCAGCAGCCAGGAGGGAGGCTACACCTTC.

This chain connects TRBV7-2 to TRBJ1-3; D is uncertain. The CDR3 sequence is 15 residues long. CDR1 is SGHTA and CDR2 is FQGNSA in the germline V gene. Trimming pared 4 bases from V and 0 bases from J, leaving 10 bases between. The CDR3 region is CASSSGLNSGNTIYF. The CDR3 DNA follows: TGTGCCAGCAGCTCAGGACTGAACTCTGGAAACACCATATATTTT.

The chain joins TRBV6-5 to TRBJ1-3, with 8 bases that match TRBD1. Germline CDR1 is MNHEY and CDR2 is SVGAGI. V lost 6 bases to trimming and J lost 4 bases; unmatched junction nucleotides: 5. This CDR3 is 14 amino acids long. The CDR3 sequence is CASSLPGGGNTIYF. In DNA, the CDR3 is TGTGCCAGCAGCTTACCAGGGGGCGGAAACACCATATATTTT.

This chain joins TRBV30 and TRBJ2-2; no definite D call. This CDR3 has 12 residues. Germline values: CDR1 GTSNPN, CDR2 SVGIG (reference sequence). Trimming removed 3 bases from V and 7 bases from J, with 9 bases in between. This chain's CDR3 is CAWSRSHGELFF. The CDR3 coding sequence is TGTGCCTGGAGCCGCAGTCACGGGGAGCTGTTTTTT.

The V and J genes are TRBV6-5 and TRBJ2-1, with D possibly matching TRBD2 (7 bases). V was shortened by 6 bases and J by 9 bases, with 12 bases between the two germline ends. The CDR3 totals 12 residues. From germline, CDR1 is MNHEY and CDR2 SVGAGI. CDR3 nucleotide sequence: TGTGCCAGCAGCCGGGGGGCCACTGAGCAGTTCTTC. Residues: CASSRGATEQFF.

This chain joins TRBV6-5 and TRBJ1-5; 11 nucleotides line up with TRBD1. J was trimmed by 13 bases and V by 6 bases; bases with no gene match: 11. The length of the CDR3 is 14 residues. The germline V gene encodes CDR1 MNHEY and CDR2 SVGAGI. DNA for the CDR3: TGTGCCAGCAGGTCACCGGGACAGGGGGTGCGTCAGCATTTT. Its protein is CASRSPGQGVRQHF.

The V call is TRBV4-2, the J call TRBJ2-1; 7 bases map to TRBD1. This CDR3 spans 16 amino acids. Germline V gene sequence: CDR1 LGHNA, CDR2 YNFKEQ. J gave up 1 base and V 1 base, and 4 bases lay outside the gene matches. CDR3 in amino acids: CASSQARQGSYNEQFF. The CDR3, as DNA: TGTGCCAGCAGCCAAGCTCGACAGGGATCCTACAATGAGCAGTTCTTC.

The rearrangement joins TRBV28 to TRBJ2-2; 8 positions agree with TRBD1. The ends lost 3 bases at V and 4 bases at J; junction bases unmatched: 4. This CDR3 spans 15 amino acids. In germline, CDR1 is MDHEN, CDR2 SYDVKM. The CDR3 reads CASSFRTGPTGELFF. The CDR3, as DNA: TGTGCCAGCAGTTTTCGGACAGGGCCCACCGGGGAGCTGTTTTTT.

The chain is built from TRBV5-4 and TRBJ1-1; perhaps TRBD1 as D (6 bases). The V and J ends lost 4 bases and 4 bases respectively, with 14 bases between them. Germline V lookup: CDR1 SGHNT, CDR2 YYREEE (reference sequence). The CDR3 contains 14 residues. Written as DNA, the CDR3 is TGTGCCAGCAGCACGGGGGGCGGGGTCACTGAAGCTTTCTTT. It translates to CASSTGGGVTEAFF.

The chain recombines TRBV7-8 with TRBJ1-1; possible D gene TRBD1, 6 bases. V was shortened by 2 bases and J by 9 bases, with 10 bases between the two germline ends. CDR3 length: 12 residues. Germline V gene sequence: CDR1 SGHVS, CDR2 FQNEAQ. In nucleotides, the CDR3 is TGTGCCAGCAGCTTACAGGACAGCCAAGCTTTCTTT. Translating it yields CASSLQDSQAFF.

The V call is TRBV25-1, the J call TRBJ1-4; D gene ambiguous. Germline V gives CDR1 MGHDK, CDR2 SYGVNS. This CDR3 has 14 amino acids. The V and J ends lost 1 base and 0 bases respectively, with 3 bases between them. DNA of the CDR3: TGTGCCAGCAGTGAATCAGCAACTAATGAAAAACTGTTTTTT. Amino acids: CASSESATNEKLFF.

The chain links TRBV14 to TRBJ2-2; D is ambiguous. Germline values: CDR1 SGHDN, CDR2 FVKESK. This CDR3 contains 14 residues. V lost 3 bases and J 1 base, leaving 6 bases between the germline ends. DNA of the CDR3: TGTGCCAGCAGCCATTCGTTGAACACCGGGGAGCTGTTTTTT. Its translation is CASSHSLNTGELFF.

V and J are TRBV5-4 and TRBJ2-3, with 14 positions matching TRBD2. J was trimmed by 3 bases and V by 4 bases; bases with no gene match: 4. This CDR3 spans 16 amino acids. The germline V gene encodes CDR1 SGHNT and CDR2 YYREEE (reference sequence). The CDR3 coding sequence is TGTGCCAGCAGCGAAGGGACTAGCGGGAGTACAGATACGCAGTATTTT. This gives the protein CASSEGTSGSTDTQYF.

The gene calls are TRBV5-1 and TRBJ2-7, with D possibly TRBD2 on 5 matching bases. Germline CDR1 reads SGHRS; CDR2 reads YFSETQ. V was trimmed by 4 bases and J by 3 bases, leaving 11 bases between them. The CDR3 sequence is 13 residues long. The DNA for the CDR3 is TGCGCCAGCAGCGACGGGGTTAACTACGAGCAGTACTTC. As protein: CASSDGVNYEQYF. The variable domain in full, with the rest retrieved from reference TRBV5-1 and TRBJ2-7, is KAGVTQTPRYLIKTRGQQVTLSCSPISGHRSVSWYQQTPGQGLQFLFEYFSETQRNKGNFPGRFSGRQFSNSRSEMNVSTLELGDSALYLCASSDGVNYEQYFGPGTRLTVT.

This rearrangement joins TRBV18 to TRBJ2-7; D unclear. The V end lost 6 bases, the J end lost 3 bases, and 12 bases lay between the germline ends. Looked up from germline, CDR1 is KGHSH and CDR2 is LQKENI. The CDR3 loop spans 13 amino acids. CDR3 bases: TGTGCCAGCTCTGGCAGGCTATACTACGAGCAGTACTTC. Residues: CASSGRLYYEQYF. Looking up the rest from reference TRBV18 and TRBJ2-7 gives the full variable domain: NAGVMQNPRHLVRRRGQEARLRCSPMKGHSHVYWYRQLPEEGLKFMVYLQKENIIDESGMPKERFSAEFPKEGPSILRIQQVVRGDSAAYFCASSGRLYYEQYFGPGTRLTVT.

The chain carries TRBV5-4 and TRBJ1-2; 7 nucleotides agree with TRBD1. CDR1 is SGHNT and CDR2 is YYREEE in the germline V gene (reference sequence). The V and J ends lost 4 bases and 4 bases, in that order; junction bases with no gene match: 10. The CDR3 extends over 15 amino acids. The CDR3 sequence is CASSHKTGLSYGYTF. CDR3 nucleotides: TGTGCCAGCAGCCATAAGACAGGGTTATCCTATGGCTACACCTTC.

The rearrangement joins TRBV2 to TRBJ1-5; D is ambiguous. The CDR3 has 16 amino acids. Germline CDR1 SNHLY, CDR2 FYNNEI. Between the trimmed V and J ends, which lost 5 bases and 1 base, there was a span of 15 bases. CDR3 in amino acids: CASSLYGSMSNQPQHF. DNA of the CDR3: TGTGCCAGCAGTCTGTATGGGAGTATGAGCAATCAGCCCCAGCATTTT.

CDR3 protein: CASSTAPETGGYEQYF. CDR3 sequence (DNA): TGTGCCAGCAGCACCGCCCCAGAGACAGGGGGCTACGAGCAGTACTTC. The V call is TRBV9, the J call TRBJ2-7; 9 bases agree with TRBD1. CDR3 length equals 16 residues. Germline V gene sequence: CDR1 SGDLS, CDR2 YYNGEE. Trimming cost V 4 bases and J 3 bases; bases outside gene matches: 11.

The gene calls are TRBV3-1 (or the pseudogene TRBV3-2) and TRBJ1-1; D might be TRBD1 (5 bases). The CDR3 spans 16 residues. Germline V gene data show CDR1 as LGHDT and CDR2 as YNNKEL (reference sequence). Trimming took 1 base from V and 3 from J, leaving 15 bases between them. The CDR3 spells CASSQGQGVLYTEAFF. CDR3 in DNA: TGTGCCAGCAGCCAAGGGCAGGGCGTGCTGTACACTGAAGCTTTCTTT.